These T cell receptor beta chains were read from a single sample in a study of cytomegalovirus exposure and HLA in healthy donors. Generated by immunoSEQ multiplex PCR, the TCRdb table keeps only in-frame clones and is missing some. The sample includes 130,000 or so clones, around 80% of them seen just once. Sequenced input: PBMCs. The source is a young man in good health and CMV-seronegative. Each CDR3 is given with its conserved first and last residue. The D gene is left open where the match is weak. Rows give clone size only sometimes, using once, few, many, or a class for an expanded clone.

size,D,J,V,CDR3,DNA
.,.,TRBJ2-3,TRBV7-8,CASSQSLGGRADTQYF,TGTGCCAGCAGCCAAAGCCTTGGTGGGCGGGCAGATACGCAGTATTTT
.,TRBD2,TRBJ2-5,TRBV28,CASNAIGAGGRQTQYF,TGTGCCAGCAACGCGATTGGGGCGGGGGGGCGGCAGACCCAGTACTTC
.,TRBD1,TRBJ2-5,TRBV19,CASSIPGGETQYF,TGTGCCAGTAGTATACCAGGGGGAGAGACCCAGTACTTC
.,TRBD2,TRBJ2-1,TRBV7-2,CASSQDSGGANEQFF,TGTGCCAGCAGCCAAGATAGCGGGGGGGCCAATGAGCAGTTCTTC
.,TRBD2,TRBJ2-1,TRBV27,CASSLKRTSGGGREQFF,TGTGCCAGCAGCCTTAAGAGGACTAGCGGGGGGGGCCGTGAGCAGTTCTTC
.,.,TRBJ2-2,TRBV28,CASTAATSFTGELFF,TGTGCCAGCACGGCGGCTACCTCGTTCACCGGGGAGCTGTTTTTT
.,TRBD1,TRBJ1-1,TRBV6-6,CASTGTANTEAFF,TGTGCCAGCACCGGGACAGCGAACACTGAAGCTTTCTTT
.,.,TRBJ2-7,TRBV28,CASSLRVSHAYEQYF,TGTGCCAGCAGCCTGAGGGTCAGCCACGCCTACGAGCAGTACTTC
.,.,TRBJ2-2,TRBV28,CASSLTTGTGELFF,TGTGCCAGCAGCTTAACGACAGGCACCGGGGAGCTGTTTTTT
once,.,TRBJ2-7,TRBV5-1,CASSPGAPSYEQYF,TGCGCCAGCAGCCCGGGAGCACCTAGCTACGAGCAGTACTTC
.,.,TRBJ1-1,TRBV15,CATSGAVNTEAFF,TGTGCCACCTCTGGAGCCGTGAACACTGAAGCTTTCTTT
.,.,TRBJ2-3,TRBV7-8,CASSLVGTDTQYF,TGTGCCAGCAGCTTAGTAGGCACAGATACGCAGTATTTT
.,TRBD1,TRBJ2-7,TRBV7-2,CASSSHRGTYEQYF,TGTGCCAGCAGCTCCCACAGGGGTACCTACGAGCAGTACTTC
.,TRBD1,TRBJ2-7,TRBV19,CASSITGGYEQYF,TGTGCCAGTAGTATCACAGGGGGCTACGAGCAGTACTTC
.,TRBD2,TRBJ2-3,TRBV5-1,CASRRGSGESTDTQYF,TGCGCCAGCAGAAGAGGGAGCGGGGAAAGCACAGATACGCAGTATTTT
.,.,TRBJ2-5,TRBV30,CAWSGSRGETQYF,TGTGCCTGGAGTGGCAGCCGCGGAGAGACCCAGTACTTC
.,TRBD1,TRBJ2-3,TRBV19,CASSIRRQGADTQYF,TGTGCCAGTAGTATACGGAGACAGGGTGCAGATACGCAGTATTTT
.,TRBD1,TRBJ1-2,TRBV6-5,CASSSDRVYYGYTF,TGTGCCAGCAGTTCCGACAGGGTCTACTATGGCTACACCTTC
few,TRBD1,TRBJ2-7,TRBV28,CASSKTGDRFNEQYF,TGTGCCAGCAGTAAGACAGGGGACCGCTTTAACGAGCAGTACTTC
.,.,TRBJ2-2,TRBV5-1,CASSDGTHTGELFF,TGCGCCAGCAGCGATGGGACACACACCGGGGAGCTGTTTTTT
.,.,TRBJ1-5,TRBV7-8,CASSLERAGYQPQHF,TGTGCCAGCAGCTTAGAAAGGGCAGGGTATCAGCCCCAGCATTTT
once,.,TRBJ1-4,TRBV15,CATSRQTDATNEKLFF,TGTGCCACCAGCAGACAGACAGATGCAACTAATGAAAAACTGTTTTTT
.,.,TRBJ2-3,TRBV30,CAWSFRGATDTQYF,TGTGCCTGGAGTTTTCGGGGGGCAACAGATACGCAGTATTTT
.,.,TRBJ2-7,TRBV7-9,CASTGGGQGTFYEQYF,TGTGCCAGCACCGGGGGGGGACAGGGAACGTTCTACGAGCAGTACTTC
.,TRBD1,TRBJ2-7,TRBV19,CASSAGTGYREQYF,TGTGCCAGTAGCGCCGGGACAGGGTATCGGGAGCAGTACTTC
few,TRBD1,TRBJ1-2,TRBV6-5,CASKGQSLWYSGYTF,TGTGCCAGCAAGGGACAGTCCCTCTGGTATAGTGGCTACACCTTC
.,.,TRBJ2-5,TRBV4-1,CASSQGQPSYQETQYF,TGCGCCAGCAGCCAAGGGCAACCATCGTACCAAGAGACCCAGTACTTC
.,TRBD1,TRBJ1-4,TRBV9,CASSPPTQGVGEKLFF,TGTGCCAGCAGCCCCCCCACCCAGGGGGTGGGTGAAAAACTGTTTTTT
.,TRBD1,TRBJ1-5,TRBV4-1,CASSLMTGAGQPQHF,TGCGCCAGCAGCCTCATGACAGGGGCTGGGCAGCCCCAGCATTTT
few,.,TRBJ1-1,TRBV30,CAWSGGPGAFF,TGTGCCTGGAGTGGAGGTCCGGGGGCTTTCTTT
.,.,TRBJ2-5,TRBV28,CASRAIWRDSRQQETQYF,TGTGCCAGCAGGGCCATATGGCGGGACAGTCGGCAGCAAGAGACCCAGTACTTC
.,TRBD2,TRBJ2-1,TRBV10-2,CASKAGGANNEQFF,TGCGCCAGCAAAGCGGGGGGGGCAAACAATGAGCAGTTCTTC
.,.,TRBJ1-1,TRBV28,CASSPRREWMEAFF,TGTGCCAGCAGTCCACGTAGGGAGTGGATGGAAGCTTTCTTT
.,TRBD1,TRBJ2-7,TRBV4-1,CASSFRTGADEQYF,TGCGCCAGCAGCTTTCGGACAGGGGCGGACGAGCAGTACTTC
.,.,TRBJ2-7,TRBV2,CASSELGGGRRQYF,TGTGCCAGCAGTGAATTGGGGGGGGGCAGGCGGCAGTACTTC
.,.,TRBJ1-1,TRBV27,CASSLFWGEMNTEAFF,TGTGCCAGCAGTTTATTTTGGGGGGAAATGAACACTGAAGCTTTCTTT
.,.,TRBJ2-1,TRBV11-2,CASSTLGGSSYNEQFF,TGTGCCAGCAGCACCCTTGGGGGGAGCTCCTACAATGAGCAGTTCTTC
.,.,TRBJ2-1,TRBV19,CASSIRDSRVQFF,TGTGCCAGTAGTATCCGGGACTCAAGAGTTCAGTTCTTC
.,TRBD1,TRBJ1-2,TRBV5-1,CASSLDRGLYGYTF,TGCGCCAGCAGCTTGGACAGGGGGCTCTATGGCTACACCTTC
.,TRBD1,TRBJ1-1,TRBV7-9,CSSSLAPGQGKTEAFF,TGTTCCAGCAGCTTAGCACCGGGACAGGGGAAGACTGAAGCTTTCTTT
.,TRBD1,TRBJ2-7,TRBV29-1,CSVESTGQANYEQYF,TGCAGCGTTGAAAGTACAGGACAGGCGAACTACGAGCAGTACTTC
.,.,TRBJ1-1,TRBV18,CASSPLPHRSMNTEAFF,TGTGCCAGCTCACCACTCCCTCACAGATCCATGAACACTGAAGCTTTCTTT
.,.,TRBJ1-4,TRBV10-2,CATRLATNEKLFF,TGCGCCACCAGACTGGCAACTAATGAAAAACTGTTTTTT
.,.,TRBJ2-3,TRBV7-2,CASSHNTGTGDDF,TGTGCCAGCAGCCATAATACCGGGACTGGAGACGATTTT
once,.,TRBJ2-7,TRBV27,CASSPGPRGREYF,TGTGCCAGCAGTCCCGGGCCGCGGGGGCGAGAGTACTTC
.,.,TRBJ1-1,TRBV2,CASSVRGTEAFF,TGTGCCAGCAGTGTGCGGGGCACTGAAGCTTTCTTT
.,TRBD2,TRBJ2-3,TRBV9,CASNSGVAGVADTQYF,TGTGCCAGTAACTCTGGAGTAGCGGGGGTGGCAGATACGCAGTATTTT